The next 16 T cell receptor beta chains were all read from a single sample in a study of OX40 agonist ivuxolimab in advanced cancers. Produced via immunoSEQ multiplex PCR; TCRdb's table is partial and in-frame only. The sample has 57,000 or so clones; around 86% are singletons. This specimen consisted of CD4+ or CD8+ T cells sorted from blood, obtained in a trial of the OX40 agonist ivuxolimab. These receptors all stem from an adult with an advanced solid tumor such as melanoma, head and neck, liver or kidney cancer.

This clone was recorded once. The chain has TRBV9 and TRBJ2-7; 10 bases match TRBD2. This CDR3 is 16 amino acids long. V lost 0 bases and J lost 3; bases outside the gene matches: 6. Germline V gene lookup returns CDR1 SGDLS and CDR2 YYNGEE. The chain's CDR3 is CASSVGLAGVGYEQYF. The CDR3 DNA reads TGTGCCAGCAGCGTAGGGCTAGCGGGAGTGGGCTACGAGCAGTACTTC.

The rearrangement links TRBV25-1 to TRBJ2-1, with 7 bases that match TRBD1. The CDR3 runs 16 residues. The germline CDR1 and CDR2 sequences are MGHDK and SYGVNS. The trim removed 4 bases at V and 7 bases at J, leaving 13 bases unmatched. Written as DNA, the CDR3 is TGTGCCAGCAGTGCTTGGACAGGAGTCACAAGGAATGAGCAGTTCTTC. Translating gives CASSAWTGVTRNEQFF.

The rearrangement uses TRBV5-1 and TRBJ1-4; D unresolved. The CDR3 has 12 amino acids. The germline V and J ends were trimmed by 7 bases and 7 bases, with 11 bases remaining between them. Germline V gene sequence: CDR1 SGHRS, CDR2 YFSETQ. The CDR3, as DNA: TGCGCCAGCGCTGGGCAAGGTGAAAAACTGTTTTTT. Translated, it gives CASAGQGEKLFF.

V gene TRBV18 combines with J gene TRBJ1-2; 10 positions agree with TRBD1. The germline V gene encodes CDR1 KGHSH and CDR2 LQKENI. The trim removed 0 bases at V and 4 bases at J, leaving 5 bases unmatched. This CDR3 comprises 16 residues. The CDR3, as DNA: TGTGCCAGCTCACCACCCGGGACAGGGGCCGTCTATGGCTACACCTTC. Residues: CASSPPGTGAVYGYTF.

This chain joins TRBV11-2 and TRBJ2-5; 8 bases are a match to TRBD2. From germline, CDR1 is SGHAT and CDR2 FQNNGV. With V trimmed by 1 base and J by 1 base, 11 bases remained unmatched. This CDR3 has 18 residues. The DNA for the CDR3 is TGTGCCAGCAGCTTAGGCGTACGGGGGGGACTTCCCCAAGAGACCCAGTACTTC. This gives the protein CASSLGVRGGLPQETQYF.

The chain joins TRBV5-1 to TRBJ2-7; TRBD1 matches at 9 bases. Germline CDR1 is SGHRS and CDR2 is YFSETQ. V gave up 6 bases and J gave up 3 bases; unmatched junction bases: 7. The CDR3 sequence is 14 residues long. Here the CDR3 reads CASMSSGQGYEQYF. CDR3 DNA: TGCGCCAGCATGTCGTCGGGACAGGGCTACGAGCAGTACTTC.

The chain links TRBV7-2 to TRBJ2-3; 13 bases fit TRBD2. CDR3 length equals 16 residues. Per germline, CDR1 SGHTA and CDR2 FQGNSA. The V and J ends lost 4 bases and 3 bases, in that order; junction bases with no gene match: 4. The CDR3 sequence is CASSSRLAGGTDTQYF. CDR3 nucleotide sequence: TGTGCCAGCAGCTCACGACTAGCGGGGGGTACAGATACGCAGTATTTT.

CDR3 in amino acids: CASSALRGGTGELFF. CDR3 DNA: TGTGCCAGCAGCGCTCTTCGGGGGGGCACCGGGGAGCTGTTTTTT. This chain uses TRBV11-2 with TRBJ2-2; 8 nucleotides agree with TRBD2. CDR1 and CDR2 (germline): SGHAT, FQNNGV. The CDR3 runs 15 residues. V gave up 5 bases and J gave up 4 bases; unmatched junction bases: 6. The variable domain in full, completed from reference TRBV11-2 and TRBJ2-2, reads EAGVAQSPRYKIIEKRQSVAFWCNPISGHATLYWYQQILGQGPKLLIQFQNNGVVDDSQLPKDRFSAERLKGVDSTLKIQPAKLEDSAVYLCASSALRGGTGELFFGEGSRLTVL.

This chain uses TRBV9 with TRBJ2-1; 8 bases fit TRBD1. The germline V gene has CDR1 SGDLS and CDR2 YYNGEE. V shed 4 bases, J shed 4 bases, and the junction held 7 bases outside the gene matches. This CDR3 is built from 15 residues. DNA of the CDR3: TGTGCCAGCAGCCTTGGACAGGGCCGATACAATGAGCAGTTCTTC. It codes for CASSLGQGRYNEQFF.

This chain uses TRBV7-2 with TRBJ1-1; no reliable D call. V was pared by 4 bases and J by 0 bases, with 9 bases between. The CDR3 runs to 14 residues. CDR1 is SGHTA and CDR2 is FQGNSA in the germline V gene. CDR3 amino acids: CASSSRGMNTEAFF. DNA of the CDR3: TGTGCCAGCAGCTCCCGGGGTATGAACACTGAAGCTTTCTTT.

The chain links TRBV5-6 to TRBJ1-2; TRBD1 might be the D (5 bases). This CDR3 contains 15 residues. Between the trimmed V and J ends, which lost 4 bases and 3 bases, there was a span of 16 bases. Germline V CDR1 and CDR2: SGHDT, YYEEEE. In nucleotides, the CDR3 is TGTGCCAGCAGCAATTGGGGCGGAAATGACTATGGCTACACCTTC. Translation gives CASSNWGGNDYGYTF.

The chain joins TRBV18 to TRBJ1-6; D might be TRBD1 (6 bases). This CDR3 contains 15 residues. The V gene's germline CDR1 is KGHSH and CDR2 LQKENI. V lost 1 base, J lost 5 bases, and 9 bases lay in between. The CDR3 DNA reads TGTGCCAGCTCACCACTGTCAGGGGATAATTCACCCCTCCACTTT. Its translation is CASSPLSGDNSPLHF.

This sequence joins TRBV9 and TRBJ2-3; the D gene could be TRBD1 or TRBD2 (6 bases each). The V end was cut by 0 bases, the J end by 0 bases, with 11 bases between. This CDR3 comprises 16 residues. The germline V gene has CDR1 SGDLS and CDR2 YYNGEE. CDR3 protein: CASSVEGGRSTDTQYF. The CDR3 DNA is TGTGCCAGCAGCGTAGAGGGGGGACGTAGCACAGATACGCAGTATTTT.

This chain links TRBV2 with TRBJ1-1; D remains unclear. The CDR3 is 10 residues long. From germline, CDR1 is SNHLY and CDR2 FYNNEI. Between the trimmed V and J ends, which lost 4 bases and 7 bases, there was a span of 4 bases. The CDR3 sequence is CASSVREAFF. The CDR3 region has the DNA TGTGCCAGCAGTGTGCGTGAAGCTTTCTTT.

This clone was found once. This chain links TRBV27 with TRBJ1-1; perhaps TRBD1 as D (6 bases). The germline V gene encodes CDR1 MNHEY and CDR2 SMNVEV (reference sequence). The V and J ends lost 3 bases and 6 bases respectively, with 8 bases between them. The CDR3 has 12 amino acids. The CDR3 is CASSFQGSEAFF. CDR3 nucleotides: TGTGCCAGCAGTTTCCAGGGGTCTGAAGCTTTCTTT.

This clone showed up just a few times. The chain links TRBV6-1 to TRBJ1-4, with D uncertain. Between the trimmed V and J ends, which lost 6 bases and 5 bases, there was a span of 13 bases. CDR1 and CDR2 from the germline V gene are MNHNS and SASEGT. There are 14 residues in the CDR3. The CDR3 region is CASRDGRVNEKLFF. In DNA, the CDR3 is TGTGCCAGCAGGGACGGGAGAGTAAATGAAAAACTGTTTTTT.